These 22 T cell receptor beta chains were all obtained from the same sample, sequenced in a study of beta chain features in type 1 diabetes. General observations from the study: For Type 1 diabetes patients, all four CD4+ subsets carried TCRB CDR3s that were moderately but significantly shorter.

Expressed TCRB transcripts were sequenced after all isolated RNA was converted to cDNA. This table comes from immunoSEQ multiplex PCR, and its TCRdb copy is limited to in-frame clones, with some not included. The profile shows about 650,000 clones, over 10% of them singletons. Their cognate antigens are unknown. Sequencing was done on a sample of naive CD4+ T cells from blood. Receptor source: a man aged 25 to 40 with type 1 diabetes.

This sequence joins TRBV30 and TRBJ2-1; TRBD2 aligns across 7 bases. The length of the CDR3 is 15 residues. Losses at the gene ends were 3 bases for V and 2 bases for J; bases not matched to a gene: 7. Germline lookup yields CDR1 GTSNPN and CDR2 SVGIG (reference sequence). The DNA for the CDR3 is TGTGCCTGGAGAGCGCCGGGGACTACCTACAATGAGCAGTTCTTC. Translated: CAWRAPGTTYNEQFF.

The sample holds a few counts of this clone. The chain couples TRBV29-1 to TRBJ1-1, with a weak D call TRBD1 (6 bases). Germline V gene lookup returns CDR1 SQVTM and CDR2 ANQGSEA. This CDR3 has 13 residues. V lost 6 bases and J lost 4, with 15 bases in between. CDR3 amino acids: CSVPIQGGTEAFF. CDR3 bases: TGCAGCGTCCCTATACAGGGCGGCACTGAAGCTTTCTTT. The whole variable domain, remainder taken from reference TRBV29-1 and TRBJ1-1, is SAVISQKPSRDICQRGTSLTIQCQVDSQVTMMFWYRQQPGQSLTLIATANQGSEATYESGFVIDKFPISRPNLTFSTLTVSNMSPEDSSIYLCSVPIQGGTEAFFGQGTRLTVV.

The table lists this clone with a few counts. The chain joins TRBV14 to TRBJ2-1; D ambiguous. V was cut by 2 bases and J by 6 bases, with 11 bases left in between. The CDR3 spans 14 residues. The germline V gene encodes CDR1 SGHDN and CDR2 FVKESK. The CDR3 sequence is CASSQTLQTNEQFF. CDR3 nucleotides: TGTGCCAGCAGCCAAACACTACAAACCAATGAGCAGTTCTTC.

This clone was picked up a small number of times. The chain has TRBV9 and TRBJ1-6; 9 nucleotides match TRBD1. The germline V gene encodes CDR1 SGDLS and CDR2 YYNGEE. The CDR3 extends over 15 amino acids. The V segment lost 4 bases and the J segment 8 bases; nucleotides outside the gene matches: 7. DNA for the CDR3: TGTGCCAGCAGCCCCGGGACAGGGACGTATTCACCCCTCCACTTT. Translation gives CASSPGTGTYSPLHF.

The chain recombines TRBV18 with TRBJ2-2, with D possibly matching TRBD1 (6 bases). Trimming took off 8 bases at V and 5 bases at J, with 9 bases between the two ends. Germline V gene data show CDR1 as KGHSH and CDR2 as LQKENI. The CDR3 spans 12 residues. CDR3: CASRQGTGELFF. The CDR3, as DNA: TGTGCCAGCCGCCAGGGGACCGGGGAGCTGTTTTTT.

This clone occurred a few times. The chain joins TRBV5-5 to TRBJ2-1; possibly TRBD2 for D (6 bases). V was cut by 4 bases and J by 2 bases, with 10 bases left in between. Germline values: CDR1 SGHKS, CDR2 YYEKEE (reference sequence). This CDR3 spans 14 amino acids. The CDR3, as DNA: TGTGCCAGCAGCCCGGGACTTACCTACAATGAGCAGTTCTTC. Amino acid sequence: CASSPGLTYNEQFF. The variable domain in full, completed from reference TRBV5-5 and TRBJ2-1, reads DAGVTQSPTHLIKTRGQQVTLRCSPISGHKSVSWYQQVLGQGPQFIFQYYEKEERGRGNFPDRFSARQFPNYSSELNVNALLLGDSALYLCASSPGLTYNEQFFGPGTRLTVL.

This clone was seen a few times. The rearrangement uses TRBV5-6 and TRBJ2-3; D call uncertain. V lost 5 bases and J 9 bases, leaving 16 bases between the germline ends. Germline CDR1 reads SGHDT; CDR2 reads YYEEEE. This CDR3 contains 13 residues. The CDR3 protein is CASRAAYRGTQYF. CDR3 sequence (DNA): TGTGCCAGCAGAGCCGCGTACCGTGGCACGCAGTATTTT.

This clone was counted only a few times. V is TRBV23-1 and J is TRBJ2-1; 10 bases agree with TRBD1. TRBV23-1 is assigned to the ORF class and has an uncertain function. CDR3 size: 16 residues. V trimming: 2 bases; J trimming: 5 bases; junction bases outside the gene matches: 6. The CDR3 coding sequence is TGCGCCAGCAGTCAACCCCGGGACAGGGGCCACAATGAGCAGTTCTTC. Amino acids: CASSQPRDRGHNEQFF.

This clone was picked up a small number of times. This chain joins TRBV7-2 and TRBJ2-7, with 7 bases matching TRBD1. The CDR3 is 11 residues long. The V and J ends lost 4 bases and 7 bases, in that order; junction bases with no gene match: 1. CDR1 and CDR2 from the germline V gene are SGHTA and FQGNSA. CDR3 region: CASSYRGEQYF. CDR3 DNA: TGTGCCAGCAGCTACAGGGGTGAGCAGTACTTC.

This clone has only a few counts. The rearrangement joins TRBV6-1 to TRBJ2-1; D is unresolved. Trimming removed 3 bases from V and 3 bases from J, with 12 bases in between. CDR1 is MNHNS, CDR2 SASEGT, per germline. The CDR3 loop spans 15 amino acids. CDR3 in DNA: TGTGCCAGCAGTGAGGGGAACGGATTCTACAATGAGCAGTTCTTC. The encoded protein is CASSEGNGFYNEQFF.

This clone was seen only a few times. The J gene is TRBJ2-5, the V gene TRBV2; tentatively, D is TRBD1 (6 bases). The CDR3 runs 13 residues. Trimming took off 5 bases at V and 1 base at J, with 8 bases between the two ends. Germline loops: CDR1 SNHLY, CDR2 FYNNEI. For the CDR3, the DNA is TGTGCCAGCAGTTGGACAGCCCAAGAGACCCAGTACTTC. Amino acid sequence: CASSWTAQETQYF.

The chain employs TRBV5-1 and TRBJ2-3, with 13 nucleotides matching TRBD2. Germline-derived CDR1 and CDR2 are SGHRS and YFSETQ. After removal of 4 bases from V and 6 bases from J, the junction contained 8 bases not matched to a gene. The CDR3 has 16 amino acids. The CDR3 nucleotides read TGCGCCAGCAGCCCGGCCGGGACTAGCGGGGTTGATACGCAGTATTTT. The encoded protein is CASSPAGTSGVDTQYF.

This chain connects TRBV29-1 to TRBJ2-3; 8 nucleotides agree with TRBD1. This CDR3 region has 13 residues. The trim removed 8 bases at V and 1 base at J, leaving 5 bases unmatched. Germline V gene sequence: CDR1 SQVTM, CDR2 ANQGSEA. CDR3 residues: CSSEGQGTDTQYF. Here the CDR3 DNA reads TGCAGCTCGGAGGGACAGGGCACAGATACGCAGTATTTT.

This clone was counted a few times. The chain employs TRBV5-4 and TRBJ2-6, with a tentative D call TRBD2 (6 bases). V lost 4 bases to trimming and J lost 0 bases, with 11 bases between them. The CDR3 loop spans 16 amino acids. Germline lookup yields CDR1 SGHNT and CDR2 YYREEE (reference sequence). CDR3 in amino acids: CASSLGGFSGANVLTF. CDR3 DNA sequence: TGTGCCAGCAGCCTTGGAGGGTTCTCTGGGGCCAACGTCCTGACTTTC.

This clone has just a few counts. CDR3 bases: TGTGCCATCAGTGAGGGACTAGCGGGGGGCTACGAGCAGTACTTC. Protein product: CAISEGLAGGYEQYF. J is TRBJ2-7 and V is TRBV10-3; 14 positions match TRBD2. Trimming at V came to 2 bases and at J to 3 bases, leaving 0 bases not matched to a gene. From germline, CDR1 is ENHRY and CDR2 SYGVKD. The CDR3 spans 15 residues.

This clone appeared a few times. The V gene is TRBV18, the J gene TRBJ1-1; 7 bases are shared with TRBD1. With V trimmed by 2 bases and J by 2 bases, 8 bases remained unmatched. This CDR3 contains 16 residues. Germline assignment: CDR1 KGHSH and CDR2 LQKENI. CDR3 amino acids: CASSPGDSRFNTEAFF. For the CDR3, the DNA is TGTGCCAGCTCACCAGGGGACAGCCGCTTTAACACTGAAGCTTTCTTT.

The chain recombines TRBV7-2 with TRBJ1-2; possibly TRBD1 for D (6 bases). CDR1 SGHTA and CDR2 FQGNSA come from the germline V gene. The CDR3 extends over 14 amino acids. Trimming shortened V by 6 bases and J by 5 bases, and 16 bases separated the two germline ends. CDR3 protein: CASSSVSGAYGYTF. CDR3 nucleotide sequence: TGTGCCAGCAGTTCCGTGTCGGGGGCATATGGCTACACCTTC.

The gene calls are TRBV2 and TRBJ2-7, with D possibly TRBD2 on 6 matching bases. The V end was cut by 5 bases, the J end by 1 base, with 12 bases between. This CDR3 region has 14 residues. Germline V gene data show CDR1 as SNHLY and CDR2 as FYNNEI. Here the CDR3 reads CASSQEGSSYEQYF. The CDR3 nucleotides are TGTGCCAGCAGTCAGGAGGGGTCGTCCTACGAGCAGTACTTC. The full variable domain, rest sourced from reference TRBV2 and TRBJ2-7, is EPEVTQTPSHQVTQMGQEVILRCVPISNHLYFYWYRQILGQKVEFLVSFYNNEISEKSEIFDDQFSVERPDGSNFTLKIRSTKLEDSAMYFCASSQEGSSYEQYFGPGTRLTVT.

This sequence joins TRBV9 and TRBJ2-7, with 7 bases identical to TRBD2. This CDR3 is built from 15 residues. With V trimmed by 4 bases and J by 3 bases, 10 bases remained unmatched. In germline, CDR1 is SGDLS, CDR2 YYNGEE. The CDR3 region has the DNA TGTGCCAGCAGCAAAGCCGGGACTACGATCTACGAGCAGTACTTC. As protein: CASSKAGTTIYEQYF.

The V and J genes are TRBV25-1 and TRBJ1-3, with a tentative D call TRBD1 (5 bases). V was pared by 5 bases and J by 1 base, with 6 bases between. CDR1 is MGHDK and CDR2 is SYGVNS in the germline V gene. CDR3 length: 13 residues. The CDR3 region is CASSWGSGNTIYF. In DNA, the CDR3 is TGTGCCAGCAGTTGGGGGTCTGGAAACACCATATATTTT.

The table lists this clone with a few counts. The chain joins TRBV4-2 to TRBJ2-1; possible D gene TRBD1, 6 bases. The length of the CDR3 is 15 residues. The V and J ends lost 0 bases and 4 bases respectively, with 10 bases between them. CDR1 is LGHNA and CDR2 is YNFKEQ in the germline V gene. The CDR3 here is CASSQDIGQYNEQFF. The CDR3 region has the DNA TGTGCCAGCAGCCAAGATATCGGACAGTACAATGAGCAGTTCTTC.

This clone came up a few times. The identical CDR3 is also encoded by other nucleotide sequences in the sample. This chain joins TRBV7-2 and TRBJ2-3; D is perhaps TRBD1 (6 bases). Trimming removed 0 bases from V and 2 bases from J, with 6 bases in between. The germline CDR1 and CDR2 sequences are SGHTA and FQGNSA. The CDR3 extends over 14 amino acids. The CDR3 DNA sequence: TGTGCCAGCAGCTTAGCGGGGGCCACAGATACGCAGTATTTT. Amino acid sequence: CASSLAGATDTQYF. The complete variable domain, with remaining parts taken from reference TRBV7-2 and TRBJ2-3, reads GAGVSQSPSNKVTEKGKDVELRCDPISGHTALYWYRQSLGQGLEFLIYFQGNSAPDKSGLPSDRFSAERTGGSVSTLTIQRTQQEDSAVYLCASSLAGATDTQYFGPGTRLTVL.